These 20 T cell receptor beta chains came from one sample sequenced in a study of blood T cell repertoires in COVID-19. This table comes from immunoSEQ multiplex PCR, and its TCRdb copy is limited to in-frame clones, with some not included. The table lists 95,000 to 150,000 clones, approximately 83% of them singletons. The sequencing sample was made of peripheral blood. The receptors shown here come from a woman aged 70-85 years with acute or convalescent COVID-19.

As concerns this clone: Other DNA sequences in this sample translate to the same CDR3. The V and J genes are TRBV19 and TRBJ2-2, with 9 bases fitting TRBD2. The germline V gene encodes CDR1 LNHDA and CDR2 SQIVND (reference sequence). This CDR3 has 15 amino acids. V shed 8 bases, J shed 7 bases, and the junction held 11 bases outside the gene matches. The CDR3 sequence: CASRARGGRIGELFF. The CDR3 region has the DNA TGTGCCAGTCGGGCGCGGGGGGGGCGTATCGGGGAGCTGTTTTTT.

This clone came up a few times. The chain links TRBV7-9 to TRBJ2-7; D is perhaps TRBD2 (6 bases). The V and J ends lost 5 bases and 6 bases respectively, with 23 bases between them. In germline, CDR1 is SEHNR, CDR2 FQNEAQ (reference sequence). CDR3 length equals 16 residues. In DNA form, the CDR3 reads TGTGCCAGCAGCCGTGGATCGGGACTTAATGGTGGCGAGCAGTACTTC. Its protein is CASSRGSGLNGGEQYF.

V usage is TRBV4-3 and J usage is TRBJ2-3, with TRBD2 identical over 7 bases. Germline loops: CDR1 LGHNA, CDR2 YSLEER. V shed 2 bases and J 3 bases; nucleotides not matched to a gene: 5. CDR3 length equals 15 residues. This CDR3 is CASSQQSGGTDTQYF. Written as DNA, the CDR3 is TGCGCCAGCAGCCAACAATCCGGGGGGACAGATACGCAGTATTTT.

The V and J genes are TRBV3-1 (or the pseudogene TRBV3-2) and TRBJ1-2; tentative D call: TRBD1 (5 bases). CDR3 length: 13 amino acids. Trimming pared 0 bases from V and 8 bases from J, leaving 10 bases between. Germline V gives CDR1 LGHDT, CDR2 YNNKEL (reference sequence). The chain's CDR3 is CASSQDRQGGYTF. The CDR3 DNA sequence: TGTGCCAGCAGCCAAGATCGGCAGGGAGGCTACACCTTC.

V usage is TRBV3-1 (or the pseudogene TRBV3-2) and J usage is TRBJ2-3; 12 positions match TRBD2. The CDR3 runs 15 residues. V gave up 4 bases and J gave up 8 bases; unmatched junction bases: 7. Per germline, CDR1 LGHDT and CDR2 YNNKEL (reference sequence). The CDR3 is CASSPLAGGVGTQYF. CDR3 DNA: TGTGCCAGCAGCCCGCTAGCGGGGGGGGTAGGTACGCAGTATTTT.

J is TRBJ2-7 and V is TRBV2; no reliable D call. Deletions cut 5 bases from V and 3 bases from J, with 8 bases between. The CDR3 spans 12 residues. CDR1 is SNHLY and CDR2 is FYNNEI in the germline V gene. For the CDR3, the DNA is TGTGCCAGCAGTCAGTACTACTACGAGCAGTACTTC. Translating it yields CASSQYYYEQYF. Looking up the rest from reference TRBV2 and TRBJ2-7 gives the full variable domain: EPEVTQTPSHQVTQMGQEVILRCVPISNHLYFYWYRQILGQKVEFLVSFYNNEISEKSEIFDDQFSVERPDGSNFTLKIRSTKLEDSAMYFCASSQYYYEQYFGPGTRLTVT.

V usage is TRBV5-4 and J usage is TRBJ2-1, with D possibly matching TRBD2 (6 bases). Per the germline V gene, CDR1 is SGHNT and CDR2 is YYREEE (reference sequence). Trimming stripped 4 bases from V and 8 bases from J, with 16 bases between. The CDR3 is made up of 14 amino acids. The CDR3 nucleotides are TGTGCCAGCAGCCCGGAAGGAGGAGGGGATGAGCAGTTCTTC. Its protein is CASSPEGGGDEQFF.

This clone was recorded only once. The V call is TRBV11-3, the J call TRBJ1-1; D ambiguous. The V gene lost 2 bases and the J gene lost 4 bases, with 8 bases spanning the gap. Germline CDR1 reads SGHNT; CDR2 reads YENEEA. This CDR3 has 13 residues. CDR3 region: CASSLSGFTEAFF. As DNA, the CDR3 is TGTGCCAGCAGCTTATCGGGATTCACTGAAGCTTTCTTT.

The chain recombines TRBV6-1 with TRBJ1-2, with D possibly matching TRBD1 (6 bases). The V and J ends lost 0 bases and 7 bases respectively, with 9 bases between them. This CDR3 has 13 amino acids. Germline-derived CDR1 and CDR2 are MNHNS and SASEGT. In nucleotides, the CDR3 is TGTGCCAGCAGTGAAGCACAGGGACGTGGCTACACCTTC. This gives the protein CASSEAQGRGYTF.

The rearrangement links TRBV7-2 to TRBJ1-2; D is ambiguous. V lost 3 bases and J lost 3, with 14 bases in between. Germline CDR1 and CDR2: SGHTA and FQGNSA. The CDR3 is 15 residues long. The CDR3 DNA follows: TGTGCCAGCAGCTTTTTAGCTAGGCCCGACTATGGCTACACCTTC. It codes for CASSFLARPDYGYTF.

The chain couples TRBV2 to TRBJ1-2; a possible D gene is TRBD1 (5 bases). Trimming left V 5 bases short and J 4 bases short, with 14 bases between. The CDR3 contains 14 residues. Germline CDR1 reads SNHLY; CDR2 reads FYNNEI. The CDR3 DNA follows: TGTGCCAGCAGTTCAGGGCTGGATTCCTATGGCTACACCTTC. Residues: CASSSGLDSYGYTF. Combining the CDR3 with reference TRBV2 and TRBJ1-2 gives the whole variable domain EPEVTQTPSHQVTQMGQEVILRCVPISNHLYFYWYRQILGQKVEFLVSFYNNEISEKSEIFDDQFSVERPDGSNFTLKIRSTKLEDSAMYFCASSSGLDSYGYTFGSGTRLTVV.

The rearrangement joins TRBV27 to TRBJ1-5; 7 bases align to TRBD1. Per germline, CDR1 MNHEY and CDR2 SMNVEV (reference sequence). Trimming removed 2 bases from V and 3 bases from J; junction bases left unmatched: 4. This CDR3 is 15 amino acids long. CDR3 residues: CASSLLGQSNQPQHF. In nucleotides, the CDR3 is TGTGCCAGCAGTTTACTGGGACAGTCCAATCAGCCCCAGCATTTT.

This clone appeared a few times. The chain joins TRBV5-5 to TRBJ1-1, with a weak D call TRBD1 (5 bases). This CDR3 has 13 residues. CDR1 and CDR2 from the germline V gene are SGHKS and YYEKEE (reference sequence). The V and J ends lost 7 bases and 6 bases respectively, with 16 bases between them. CDR3: CASVGHPGAEAFF. CDR3 nucleotides: TGTGCCAGCGTCGGACACCCGGGCGCTGAAGCTTTCTTT.

This clone was found once. The V gene is TRBV2, the J gene TRBJ1-2; a weak D match, TRBD1 (5 bases). V lost 8 bases to trimming and J lost 0 bases, with 10 bases between them. Germline V gives CDR1 SNHLY, CDR2 FYNNEI. This CDR3 region has 13 residues. The DNA for the CDR3 is TGTGCCAGCGGAGGGGAAGCTAACTATGGCTACACCTTC. This encodes CASGGEANYGYTF.

The chain recombines TRBV7-9 with TRBJ1-1; D is undetermined. The CDR3 is 13 amino acids. The germline V and J ends were trimmed by 5 bases and 3 bases, with 10 bases remaining between them. Germline CDR1 SEHNR, CDR2 FQNEAQ (reference sequence). CDR3 DNA sequence: TGTGCCAGCAGCCCCACGGGGTACACTGAAGCTTTCTTT. It yields the protein CASSPTGYTEAFF.

The rearrangement uses TRBV14 and TRBJ2-3; no firm D call. This CDR3 has 15 residues. CDR1 SGHDN and CDR2 FVKESK come from the germline V gene. Trimming stripped 3 bases from V and 0 bases from J, with 10 bases between. The CDR3 reads CASSQQRTSTDTQYF. The DNA of the CDR3 is TGTGCCAGCAGCCAGCAGCGAACTAGCACAGATACGCAGTATTTT.

The chain links TRBV29-1 to TRBJ1-2, with D possibly being TRBD1 (6 bases). Germline CDR1 reads SQVTM; CDR2 reads ANQGSEA. CDR3 length equals 12 residues. V was clipped by 0 bases and J by 7 bases, with 9 bases between them. In DNA form, the CDR3 reads TGCAGCGTTGAAGATCGAGGGGGTGGCTACACCTTC. This codes for CSVEDRGGGYTF.

The V call is TRBV7-9, the J call TRBJ1-1; possibly TRBD1 for D (5 bases). The CDR3 has 16 residues. The germline V gene encodes CDR1 SEHNR and CDR2 FQNEAQ (reference sequence). Trimming removed 2 bases from V and 0 bases from J, with 13 bases in between. For the CDR3, the DNA is TGTGCCAGCAGCTTATTGGGGGGTAGTATGAACACTGAAGCTTTCTTT. Its protein product is CASSLLGGSMNTEAFF.

The chain combines TRBV6-5 with TRBJ2-7, with TRBD1 matching over 9 bases. J was trimmed by 5 bases and V by 2 bases; bases with no gene match: 10. Germline lookup yields CDR1 MNHEY and CDR2 SVGAGI. The CDR3 has 16 amino acids. The CDR3, as DNA: TGTGCCAGCAGTTACCGTGACCCGGGACAGGGACACGAGCAGTACTTC. Protein sequence: CASSYRDPGQGHEQYF.

This chain connects TRBV30 to TRBJ2-3, with TRBD2 matching over 9 bases. The germline gives CDR1 GTSNPN, CDR2 SVGIG (reference sequence). This CDR3 contains 17 residues. The V segment lost 5 bases and the J segment 0 bases; nucleotides outside the gene matches: 12. The CDR3 here is CAWALAGAARSTDTQYF. CDR3 nucleotides: TGTGCCTGGGCCTTAGCGGGGGCCGCAAGGAGCACAGATACGCAGTATTTT.